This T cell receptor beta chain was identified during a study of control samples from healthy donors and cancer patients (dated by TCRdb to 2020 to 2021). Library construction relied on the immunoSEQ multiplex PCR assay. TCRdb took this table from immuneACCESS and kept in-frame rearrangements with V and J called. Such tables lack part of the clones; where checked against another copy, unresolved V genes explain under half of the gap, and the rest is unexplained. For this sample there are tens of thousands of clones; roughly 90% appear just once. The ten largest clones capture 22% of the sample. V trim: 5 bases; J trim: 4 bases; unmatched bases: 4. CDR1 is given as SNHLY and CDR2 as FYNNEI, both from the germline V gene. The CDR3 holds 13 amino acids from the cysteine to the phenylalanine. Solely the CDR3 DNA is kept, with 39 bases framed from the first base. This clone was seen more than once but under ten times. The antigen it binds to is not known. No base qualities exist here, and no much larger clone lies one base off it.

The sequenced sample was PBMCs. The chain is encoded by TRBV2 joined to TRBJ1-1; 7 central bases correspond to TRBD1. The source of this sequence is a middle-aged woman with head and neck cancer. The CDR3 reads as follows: CASSQGEGTEAFF. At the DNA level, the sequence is TGTGCCAGCAGTCAGGGGGAGGGCACTGAAGCTTTCTTT.